The 32 T cell receptor beta chains in this list originate from one sample, sequenced in a study of blood T cell repertoires in COVID-19. Assay used: immunoSEQ multiplex PCR; TCRdb lists only in-frame clones, some missing. The sample has 150,000 to 200,000 clones, approximately 87% seen once. The specimen sequenced was peripheral blood. The receptors shown here come from a young man with active or convalescent COVID-19.

The chain employs TRBV6-2 or TRBV6-3 and TRBJ2-7; 10 bases map to TRBD2. The germline gives CDR1 MNHEY, CDR2 SVGEGT. CDR3 length: 16 residues. The trim removed 0 bases at V and 2 bases at J, leaving 4 bases unmatched. The CDR3 DNA reads as TGTGCCAGCAGTTACTCCGGGACTAGCGACCCCTACGAGCAGTACTTC. It encodes CASSYSGTSDPYEQYF.

This chain links TRBV6-2 or TRBV6-3 with TRBJ1-1, with D maybe TRBD1 (5 bases). The CDR3 loop spans 16 amino acids. Germline-derived CDR1 and CDR2 are MNHEY and SVGEGT. V lost 1 base to trimming and J lost 0 bases, with 12 bases between them. The DNA of the CDR3 is TGTGCCAGCAGTTACTTGACAGCTCTTATGAACACTGAAGCTTTCTTT. Amino acids: CASSYLTALMNTEAFF.

The rearrangement uses TRBV19 and TRBJ2-7; D is undetermined. CDR3 length equals 12 residues. The germline V gene has CDR1 LNHDA and CDR2 SQIVND (reference sequence). Deletions cut 5 bases from V and 0 bases from J, with 5 bases between. This CDR3 reads CASSSSSYEQYF. DNA for the CDR3: TGTGCCAGTAGTTCGAGCTCCTACGAGCAGTACTTC.

The gene calls are TRBV7-9 and TRBJ2-7; D perhaps matches TRBD1 (7 bases). V was cut by 5 bases and J by 4 bases, with 21 bases left in between. CDR3 size: 16 residues. The germline gives CDR1 SEHNR, CDR2 FQNEAQ (reference sequence). The CDR3 DNA reads TGTGCCAGCAGCGTCGCGGGGACAGCGCCTTTATACGAGCAGTACGTC. Translation: CASSVAGTAPLYEQYV.

The V call is TRBV6-6, the J call TRBJ1-1, with a possible D match to TRBD1 (6 bases). V lost 2 bases, J lost 3 bases, and 10 bases lay in between. This CDR3 has 14 residues. Germline V gives CDR1 MNHNY, CDR2 SVGAGI (reference sequence). As DNA, the CDR3 is TGTGCCAGCAGTTACCGGGGGGCAGACACTGAAGCTTTCTTT. Amino acid sequence: CASSYRGADTEAFF.

The rearrangement links TRBV28 to TRBJ2-3, with 8 positions matching TRBD1. Trimming took 6 bases from V and 1 from J; bases not matched to a gene: 9. The length of the CDR3 is 16 residues. CDR1 MDHEN and CDR2 SYDVKM come from the germline V gene. The CDR3 reads CASSATTGVGTDTQYF. The CDR3 DNA follows: TGTGCCAGCAGCGCTACGACAGGGGTGGGCACAGATACGCAGTATTTT.

The J gene is TRBJ2-2, the V gene TRBV7-3, with TRBD2 matching over 13 bases. The CDR3 is made up of 17 amino acids. J was trimmed by 7 bases and V by 5 bases; bases with no gene match: 10. CDR1 is SGHTA, CDR2 FQGTGA, per germline. The CDR3 DNA sequence: TGTGCCAGCAGCCCGGGGACTAGCGGGATTTTGGTCGGGGAGCTGTTTTTT. Protein sequence: CASSPGTSGILVGELFF.

V gene TRBV5-5 combines with J gene TRBJ1-6; tentative D call: TRBD1 (6 bases). Trimming cost V 4 bases and J 9 bases, with 14 bases left between them. The germline V gene has CDR1 SGHKS and CDR2 YYEKEE (reference sequence). The CDR3 runs 14 residues. CDR3 DNA sequence: TGTGCCAGCAGCGCACTGAGGGGGGGTTCACCCCTCCACTTT. Translated: CASSALRGGSPLHF.

The rearrangement joins TRBV19 to TRBJ1-2, with 7 bases that match TRBD1. CDR1 is LNHDA, CDR2 SQIVND, per germline (reference sequence). CDR3 length: 17 residues. Losses at the gene ends were 6 bases for V and 3 bases for J; bases not matched to a gene: 16. CDR3 nucleotide sequence: TGTGCCAGTAGCCTACTCAATCAGGGGGTACTCCACTATGGCTACACCTTC. Protein product: CASSLLNQGVLHYGYTF.

The chain carries TRBV7-9 and TRBJ1-5; no clear D. V dropped 0 bases and J dropped 4 bases, with 7 bases sitting between them. Germline V gives CDR1 SEHNR, CDR2 FQNEAQ (reference sequence). The CDR3 has 14 amino acids. CDR3 sequence (DNA): TGTGCCAGCAGCTTAGCGGCGGATAATCAGCCCCAGCATTTT. As protein: CASSLAADNQPQHF.

The chain employs TRBV28 and TRBJ2-1; the match to TRBD2 covers 8 bases. Germline-derived CDR1 and CDR2 are MDHEN and SYDVKM. J gave up 4 bases and V 4 bases, and 12 bases lay outside the gene matches. The length of the CDR3 is 17 residues. CDR3 DNA: TGTGCCAGCAGTTCGTCACCGGGACTAGTCGGTTACAATGAGCAGTTCTTC. This codes for CASSSSPGLVGYNEQFF.

This rearrangement joins TRBV25-1 to TRBJ1-2, with 10 positions matching TRBD1. The CDR3 contains 15 residues. The germline gives CDR1 MGHDK, CDR2 SYGVNS. J lost 2 bases, V lost 3 bases, and 3 bases had no gene match. CDR3 DNA: TGTGCCAGCAGTGATCCGGGACAGGGGAACTATGGCTACACCTTC. Translating it yields CASSDPGQGNYGYTF.

This clone was observed a handful of times. The chain links TRBV7-9 to TRBJ1-2, with TRBD1 as a possible D gene (6 bases). CDR1 and CDR2 from the germline V gene are SEHNR and FQNEAQ (reference sequence). Trimming took 1 base from V and 6 from J, leaving 18 bases between them. This CDR3 has 16 residues. CDR3 in amino acids: CASSLGVPAGVNGYTF. CDR3 bases: TGTGCCAGCAGCTTAGGGGTCCCAGCAGGGGTTAATGGCTACACCTTC.

This clone came up once. CDR3 DNA sequence: TGTGCCAGCAGTTGGGGGACTTGGACCTACGAGCAGTACGTC. Residues: CASSWGTWTYEQYV. The rearrangement uses TRBV6-2 or TRBV6-3 and TRBJ2-7, with D perhaps matching TRBD2 (6 bases). Germline V gene data show CDR1 as MNHEY and CDR2 as SVGEGT. The CDR3 totals 14 residues. The V gene lost 4 bases and the J gene lost 2 bases, with 12 bases spanning the gap.

The chain employs TRBV28 and TRBJ2-7; TRBD2 matches 10 bases. Germline CDR1 MDHEN, CDR2 SYDVKM. This CDR3 is 17 amino acids long. Trimming at V came to 8 bases and at J to 2 bases, leaving 15 bases not matched to a gene. CDR3 amino acids: CASEAPSGSIGAYEQYF. The DNA of the CDR3 is TGTGCCAGCGAGGCCCCTAGCGGGAGTATAGGGGCCTACGAGCAGTACTTC.

This chain joins TRBV6-5 and TRBJ1-1, with D maybe TRBD1 (5 bases). Germline V lookup: CDR1 MNHEY, CDR2 SVGAGI. This CDR3 region has 14 residues. V dropped 8 bases and J dropped 11 bases, with 24 bases sitting between them. CDR3 DNA: TGTGCCAGCTCAGTCTATCGGGGCACCCGGGAGGCTTTCTTT. Protein sequence: CASSVYRGTREAFF.

Only one count was recorded for this clone. The V call is TRBV27, the J call TRBJ1-6; D unclear. CDR1 and CDR2 from the germline V gene are MNHEY and SMNVEV (reference sequence). There are 12 residues in the CDR3. V gave up 4 bases and J gave up 9 bases, with 7 bases separating them. The CDR3 DNA follows: TGTGCCAGCAGTTGGGCTGCTTCACCCCTCCACTTT. It yields the protein CASSWAASPLHF.

The rearrangement uses TRBV18 and TRBJ1-2; TRBD1 might be the D (6 bases). The germline CDR1 and CDR2 sequences are KGHSH and LQKENI. This CDR3 comprises 15 residues. Trimming removed 3 bases from V and 4 bases from J, with 15 bases in between. The CDR3: CASSPMRGQGYGYTF. The CDR3, as DNA: TGTGCCAGCTCACCGATGAGGGGACAAGGCTATGGCTACACCTTC. The full variable domain, completed using reference TRBV18 and TRBJ1-2, is NAGVMQNPRHLVRRRGQEARLRCSPMKGHSHVYWYRQLPEEGLKFMVYLQKENIIDESGMPKERFSAEFPKEGPSILRIQQVVRGDSAAYFCASSPMRGQGYGYTFGSGTRLTVV.

The chain uses TRBV6-5 and TRBJ1-2; D remains unclear. V was shortened by 2 bases and J by 4 bases, with 8 bases between the two germline ends. The CDR3 is made up of 13 amino acids. Germline-derived CDR1 and CDR2 are MNHEY and SVGAGI. CDR3 region: CASSYVGVYGYTF. In nucleotides, the CDR3 is TGTGCCAGCAGTTACGTCGGGGTCTATGGCTACACCTTC.

V is TRBV10-3 and J is TRBJ2-4, with D unresolved. V was shortened by 2 bases and J by 8 bases, with 7 bases between the two germline ends. This CDR3 is built from 12 residues. Germline loops: CDR1 ENHRY, CDR2 SYGVKD. CDR3 sequence reads: CAISEAGDIQYF. CDR3 nucleotides: TGTGCCATCAGTGAGGCAGGTGACATTCAGTACTTC.

This clone appeared once. The rearrangement joins TRBV24-1 to TRBJ1-1, with no clear D. V was pared by 10 bases and J by 3 bases, with 14 bases between. CDR1 and CDR2 (germline): KGHDR, SFDVKD. CDR3 length equals 13 residues. DNA for the CDR3: TGTGCCACTCGCCAAAACCGGGACACTGAAGCTTTCTTT. Residues: CATRQNRDTEAFF.

The genes are TRBV13 and TRBJ1-3; 9 positions agree with TRBD1. CDR3 length equals 16 residues. Germline V gene lookup returns CDR1 PRHDT and CDR2 FYEKMQ (reference sequence). Trimming cost V 4 bases and J 3 bases; bases outside gene matches: 7. As DNA, the CDR3 is TGTGCCAGCAGCTACCTACAGGGGGCAGTTGGAAACACCATATATTTT. Translating it yields CASSYLQGAVGNTIYF. The variable domain in full, completed from reference TRBV13 and TRBJ1-3, reads AAGVIQSPRHLIKEKRETATLKCYPIPRHDTVYWYQQGPGQDPQFLISFYEKMQSDKGSIPDRFSAQQFSDYHSELNMSSLELGDSALYFCASSYLQGAVGNTIYFGEGSWLTVV.

This chain links TRBV28 with TRBJ2-1; TRBD2 matches at 8 bases. CDR3 size: 11 residues. With V trimmed by 7 bases and J by 9 bases, 2 bases remained unmatched. Germline CDR1 MDHEN, CDR2 SYDVKM. The CDR3 here is CASTAGGEQFF. The CDR3 nucleotides are TGTGCCAGCACCGCGGGGGGTGAGCAGTTCTTC.

The V call is TRBV7-2, the J call TRBJ1-6; a possible D gene is TRBD1 (5 bases). V shed 7 bases and J shed 8 bases, with 12 bases lying between them. The CDR3 length is 13 residues. The germline CDR1 and CDR2 sequences are SGHTA and FQGNSA. In DNA, the CDR3 is TGTGCCAGCACCTTGCAGGGTTATTCACCCCTCCACTTT. Residues: CASTLQGYSPLHF.

The chain has TRBV29-1 and TRBJ2-5; 12 nucleotides line up with TRBD2. The germline CDR1 and CDR2 sequences are SQVTM and ANQGSEA. Trimming removed 5 bases from V and 3 bases from J; junction bases left unmatched: 7. CDR3 length: 15 residues. CDR3 coding DNA: TGCAGCGTTCGACTAGCGGGAGAGTCAAAAGAGACCCAGTACTTC. This sequence encodes CSVRLAGESKETQYF.

The chain is built from TRBV30 and TRBJ2-7, with 10 nucleotides matching TRBD2. This CDR3 region has 15 residues. Trimming removed 0 bases from V and 2 bases from J; junction bases left unmatched: 4. Germline lookup yields CDR1 GTSNPN and CDR2 SVGIG (reference sequence). Here the CDR3 DNA reads TGTGCCTGGAGTGTTAGGACTAGCGGTCCCTACGAGCAGTACTTC. It codes for CAWSVRTSGPYEQYF.

CDR3 bases: TGTGCCAGCAGCCAGGACAGGGAGAACTATGGCTACACCTTC. Its translation: CASSQDRENYGYTF. V and J are TRBV7-8 and TRBJ1-2, with TRBD1 identical over 8 bases. With 5 bases clipped from V and 2 bases from J, the junction kept 4 bases outside the gene matches. Germline CDR1 is SGHVS and CDR2 is FQNEAQ. The CDR3 has 14 amino acids.

This clone was seen a handful of times. The gene calls are TRBV18 and TRBJ1-2; D unresolved. The CDR3 extends over 13 amino acids. Deletions cut 0 bases from V and 4 bases from J, with 6 bases between. Germline assignment: CDR1 KGHSH and CDR2 LQKENI. The CDR3 coding sequence is TGTGCCAGCTCACCACCAACAAGCTATGGCTACACCTTC. Its protein product is CASSPPTSYGYTF.

This clone has only one observation. The chain is built from TRBV9 and TRBJ2-1; D is perhaps TRBD2 (6 bases). Trimming took 4 bases from V and 0 from J, leaving 11 bases between them. This CDR3 comprises 15 residues. Germline CDR1 and CDR2: SGDLS and YYNGEE. This CDR3 reads CASSQRVSSYNEQFF. In DNA, the CDR3 is TGTGCCAGCAGCCAGCGGGTGAGCTCCTACAATGAGCAGTTCTTC.

This clone was observed a handful of times. The chain recombines TRBV19 with TRBJ2-2, with D possibly matching TRBD2 (5 bases). From germline, CDR1 is LNHDA and CDR2 SQIVND (reference sequence). V was pared by 2 bases and J by 3 bases, with 13 bases between. The CDR3 covers 16 residues. The DNA for the CDR3 is TGTGCCAGTAGTATACGGGTCGGACTTCACACCGGGGAGCTGTTTTTT. Encoded protein: CASSIRVGLHTGELFF.

This chain connects TRBV7-6 to TRBJ1-3; D remains unclear. This CDR3 is 14 amino acids long. Germline values: CDR1 SGHVS, CDR2 FNYEAQ. V was cut by 2 bases and J by 0 bases, with 5 bases left in between. The DNA of the CDR3 is TGTGCCAGCAGCTTATCAGACTCTGGAAACACCATATATTTT. As protein: CASSLSDSGNTIYF. The full variable domain, completed using reference TRBV7-6 and TRBJ1-3, is GAGVSQSPRYKVTKRGQDVALRCDPISGHVSLYWYRQALGQGPEFLTYFNYEAQQDKSGLPNDRFSAERPEGSISTLTIQRTEQRDSAMYRCASSLSDSGNTIYFGEGSWLTVV.

This rearrangement joins TRBV6-5 to TRBJ1-5, with 7 bases fitting TRBD1. With 5 bases clipped from V and 0 bases from J, the junction kept 4 bases outside the gene matches. The germline gives CDR1 MNHEY, CDR2 SVGAGI. The CDR3 totals 15 residues. The CDR3 sequence: CASSRQGYSNQPQHF. Written as DNA, the CDR3 is TGTGCCAGCAGTCGACAGGGATATAGCAATCAGCCCCAGCATTTT.